These 22 T cell receptor beta chains were all obtained from the same sample, sequenced in a study of T cell responses to AZD1222 COVID-19 vaccine. Profiled with immunoSEQ multiplex PCR; TCRdb holds only in-frame clones, not every one. The table shows roughly 110,000 clones, with 90% occurring only once. Source: peripheral blood, taken on day 0 of AZD1222 vaccination. These receptors were obtained from an adult in good health.

The chain combines TRBV5-5 with TRBJ1-1; D unresolved. Deletions cut 3 bases from V and 0 bases from J, with 6 bases between. Germline CDR1 reads SGHKS; CDR2 reads YYEKEE (reference sequence). This CDR3 comprises 13 residues. This CDR3 is CASSSQMNTEAFF. Written as DNA, the CDR3 is TGTGCCAGCAGCTCACAGATGAACACTGAAGCTTTCTTT. Combining the CDR3 with reference TRBV5-5 and TRBJ1-1 gives the whole variable domain DAGVTQSPTHLIKTRGQQVTLRCSPISGHKSVSWYQQVLGQGPQFIFQYYEKEERGRGNFPDRFSARQFPNYSSELNVNALLLGDSALYLCASSSQMNTEAFFGQGTRLTVV.

V usage is TRBV25-1 and J usage is TRBJ2-7, with no clear D. The CDR3 contains 15 residues. Per the germline V gene, CDR1 is MGHDK and CDR2 is SYGVNS. V was trimmed by 1 base and J by 5 bases, leaving 15 bases between them. The CDR3 sequence is CASSESAGPRDEQYF. DNA of the CDR3: TGTGCCAGCAGTGAATCCGCCGGCCCACGGGACGAGCAGTACTTC.

This clone was picked up a small number of times. This chain uses TRBV7-9 with TRBJ2-1; 8 bases agree with TRBD2. J gave up 3 bases and V 1 base, and 8 bases lay outside the gene matches. In germline, CDR1 is SEHNR, CDR2 FQNEAQ (reference sequence). This CDR3 spans 17 amino acids. The CDR3 DNA reads TGTGCCAGCAGCTTAGGGCTCCTGGCGGGGGGCTACAATGAGCAGTTCTTC. Amino acid sequence: CASSLGLLAGGYNEQFF.

V and J are TRBV14 and TRBJ2-7, with TRBD2 matching 11 bases. V shed 0 bases and J 4 bases; nucleotides not matched to a gene: 5. The CDR3 is 16 amino acids. Germline CDR1 and CDR2: SGHDN and FVKESK. CDR3 amino acids: CASSQEASGRSYEQYF. The CDR3, as DNA: TGTGCCAGCAGCCAAGAGGCTAGCGGGAGGTCGTACGAGCAGTACTTC. Combining the CDR3 with reference TRBV14 and TRBJ2-7 gives the whole variable domain EAGVTQFPSHSVIEKGQTVTLRCDPISGHDNLYWYRRVMGKEIKFLLHFVKESKQDESGMPNNRFLAERTGGTYSTLKVQPAELEDSGVYFCASSQEASGRSYEQYFGPGTRLTVT.

The CDR3 protein is CASSISREQSVYGYTF. The DNA of the CDR3 is TGTGCCAGTAGTATTTCCCGGGAACAGTCTGTCTATGGCTACACCTTC. The chain employs TRBV19 and TRBJ1-2; D uncertain. Trimming pared 3 bases from V and 4 bases from J, leaving 18 bases between. Germline CDR1 reads LNHDA; CDR2 reads SQIVND (reference sequence). The CDR3 is 16 amino acids. The full variable domain, in which reference TRBV19 and TRBJ1-2 provide the parts outside the CDR3, is DGGITQSPKYLFRKEGQNVTLSCEQNLNHDAMYWYRQDPGQGLRLIYYSQIVNDFQKGDIAEGYSVSREKKESFPLTVTSAQKNPTAFYLCASSISREQSVYGYTFGSGTRLTVV.

V usage is TRBV20-1 and J usage is TRBJ1-1; 7 bases fit TRBD1. Germline lookup yields CDR1 DFQATT and CDR2 SNEGSKA (reference sequence). The CDR3 extends over 11 amino acids. Trimming at V came to 3 bases and at J to 6 bases, leaving 1 base not matched to a gene. The CDR3: CSASQGAEAFF. As DNA, the CDR3 is TGCAGTGCTAGTCAGGGGGCTGAAGCTTTCTTT.

The chain joins TRBV24-1 to TRBJ2-7, with 7 nucleotides matching TRBD1. Looked up from germline, CDR1 is KGHDR and CDR2 is SFDVKD. The length of the CDR3 is 13 residues. Germline trimming cut 7 bases from V and 2 bases from J; bases unmatched to any gene: 4. The CDR3 DNA follows: TGTGCCACCAGCGACGGACAGGCCTACGAGCAGTACTTC. Protein: CATSDGQAYEQYF.

The gene calls are TRBV3-1 (or the pseudogene TRBV3-2) and TRBJ1-5; D call uncertain. Germline V CDR1 and CDR2: LGHDT, YNNKEL (reference sequence). With 5 bases removed from V and 7 bases from J, the gap between germline ends came to 12 bases. The CDR3 is made up of 13 amino acids. CDR3 nucleotide sequence: TGTGCCAGCAGCTTTGGATGGAACCAGCCCCAGCATTTT. This gives the protein CASSFGWNQPQHF.

The gene calls are TRBV4-1 and TRBJ1-5, with a weak D call TRBD1 (6 bases). CDR1 is MGHRA and CDR2 is YSYEKL in the germline V gene. The CDR3 sequence is 15 residues long. Trimming pared 2 bases from V and 0 bases from J, leaving 8 bases between. The CDR3 sequence is CASSQRTDSNQPQHF. The CDR3 nucleotides are TGCGCCAGCAGCCAAAGGACAGATAGCAATCAGCCCCAGCATTTT.

The chain combines TRBV18 with TRBJ1-5, with D tentatively TRBD1 (5 bases). CDR3 length: 16 amino acids. In germline, CDR1 is KGHSH, CDR2 LQKENI. The ends were cut back, 2 bases at V and 7 bases at J, with 18 bases in the middle. CDR3 coding DNA: TGTGCCAGCTCACCAGGTGAGGGGCAGGCTAGACAGCCCCAGCATTTT. It yields the protein CASSPGEGQARQPQHF.

This clone was detected a few times. The chain uses TRBV9 and TRBJ1-5; no clear D. The CDR3 is 14 amino acids. The ends were cut back, 0 bases at V and 4 bases at J, with 8 bases in the middle. Germline values: CDR1 SGDLS, CDR2 YYNGEE. This CDR3 is CASSVVPENQPQHF. The CDR3 nucleotides read TGTGCCAGCAGCGTAGTGCCGGAGAATCAGCCCCAGCATTTT. Variable domain in full (rest from reference TRBV9 and TRBJ1-5): DSGVTQTPKHLITATGQRVTLRCSPRSGDLSVYWYQQSLDQGLQFLIQYYNGEERAKGNILERFSAQQFPDLHSELNLSSLELGDSALYFCASSVVPENQPQHFGDGTRLSIL.

V and J are TRBV5-1 and TRBJ2-3; D might be TRBD1 or TRBD2, each matching 5 bases. The germline CDR1 and CDR2 sequences are SGHRS and YFSETQ. The CDR3 runs to 11 residues. The V end lost 3 bases, the J end lost 6 bases, and 5 bases lay between the germline ends. CDR3: CASSWGDTQYF. CDR3 in DNA: TGCGCCAGCAGCTGGGGGGATACGCAGTATTTT.

The chain couples TRBV19 to TRBJ1-2, with D tentatively TRBD1 (5 bases). The CDR3 has 15 amino acids. Germline V gives CDR1 LNHDA, CDR2 SQIVND (reference sequence). The V gene lost 6 bases and the J gene lost 6 bases, with 20 bases spanning the gap. This CDR3 is CASSTMLGQGHGYTF. The DNA for the CDR3 is TGTGCCAGTAGCACCATGCTTGGGCAGGGACATGGCTACACCTTC.

V and J are TRBV7-8 and TRBJ2-7; D perhaps matches TRBD1 (5 bases). V was trimmed by 1 base and J by 0 bases, leaving 7 bases between them. The CDR3 loop spans 14 amino acids. Germline V gives CDR1 SGHVS, CDR2 FQNEAQ. The chain's CDR3 is CASSLDRYSYEQYF. The CDR3 nucleotides read TGTGCCAGCAGCTTAGACAGGTACTCCTACGAGCAGTACTTC.

The chain has TRBV11-3 and TRBJ2-1, with unresolved D. The CDR3 length is 14 residues. Germline-derived CDR1 and CDR2 are SGHNT and YENEEA. Trimming took off 1 base at V and 7 bases at J, with 11 bases between the two ends. The CDR3 protein is CASSLGAVRNEQFF. CDR3 DNA sequence: TGTGCCAGCAGCTTAGGCGCGGTTCGGAATGAGCAGTTCTTC. Looking up the rest from reference TRBV11-3 and TRBJ2-1 gives the full variable domain: EAGVVQSPRYKIIEKKQPVAFWCNPISGHNTLYWYLQNLGQGPELLIRYENEEAVDDSQLPKDRFSAERLKGVDSTLKIQPAELGDSAVYLCASSLGAVRNEQFFGPGTRLTVL.

This clone occurred once. The chain joins TRBV25-1 to TRBJ1-1; the D gene is possibly TRBD1 (5 bases). V was pared by 2 bases and J by 5 bases, with 18 bases between. This CDR3 is 16 amino acids long. Germline V gene data show CDR1 as MGHDK and CDR2 as SYGVNS. The CDR3 sequence is CASSETAEAGSTEAFF. The CDR3 DNA follows: TGTGCCAGCAGTGAAACAGCCGAAGCAGGGTCGACTGAAGCTTTCTTT.

The chain joins TRBV7-2 to TRBJ2-3; TRBD2 agrees at 10 bases. The germline CDR1 and CDR2 sequences are SGHTA and FQGNSA. The trim removed 4 bases at V and 7 bases at J, leaving 11 bases unmatched. This CDR3 has 16 amino acids. In nucleotides, the CDR3 is TGTGCCAGCAGCTCCCACACTAGCGGGATTGGTAATACGCAGTATTTT. Translation gives CASSSHTSGIGNTQYF.

The chain recombines TRBV9 with TRBJ1-1; D unclear. This CDR3 contains 16 residues. Trimming stripped 4 bases from V and 0 bases from J, with 16 bases between. Germline CDR1 is SGDLS and CDR2 is YYNGEE. CDR3 in amino acids: CASSPQRTLMNTEAFF. The CDR3 coding sequence is TGTGCCAGCAGCCCGCAGCGGACCTTAATGAACACTGAAGCTTTCTTT.

J is TRBJ2-2 and V is TRBV27, with D possibly TRBD1 on 6 matching bases. Germline V CDR1 and CDR2: MNHEY, SMNVEV (reference sequence). Trimming removed 5 bases from V and 5 bases from J, with 15 bases in between. This CDR3 is 15 amino acids long. The CDR3 loop reads CASSTQGRATGELFF. The CDR3 DNA sequence: TGTGCCAGCAGTACACAGGGTCGGGCGACCGGGGAGCTGTTTTTT.

V usage is TRBV6-5 and J usage is TRBJ2-5; a possible D gene is TRBD2 (7 bases). V lost 2 bases, J lost 4 bases, and 11 bases lay in between. This CDR3 has 14 amino acids. The germline V gene encodes CDR1 MNHEY and CDR2 SVGAGI. The CDR3 bases are TGTGCCAGCAGTTACGAGGGAGGGGGAGAGACCCAGTACTTC. It codes for CASSYEGGGETQYF.

The chain recombines TRBV7-3 with TRBJ2-1; possibly TRBD2 for D (6 bases). Looked up from germline, CDR1 is SGHTA and CDR2 is FQGTGA. The CDR3 has 14 amino acids. V was cut by 2 bases and J by 9 bases, with 14 bases left in between. The CDR3 DNA sequence: TGTGCCAGCAGCTTACGGGGGTCGGGTAGTGAGCAGTTCTTC. Translating it yields CASSLRGSGSEQFF. The whole variable domain, filled in from reference TRBV7-3 and TRBJ2-1, reads GAGVSQTPSNKVTEKGKYVELRCDPISGHTALYWYRQSLGQGPEFLIYFQGTGAADDSGLPNDRFFAVRPEGSVSTLKIQRTERGDSAVYLCASSLRGSGSEQFFGPGTRLTVL.

This clone was detected once. This rearrangement joins TRBV28 to TRBJ1-3; no definite D call. Germline V gene sequence: CDR1 MDHEN, CDR2 SYDVKM. The ends were cut back, 2 bases at V and 4 bases at J, with 6 bases in the middle. The CDR3 covers 13 residues. The CDR3 protein is CASSLVYGNTIYF. CDR3 nucleotide sequence: TGTGCCAGCAGTTTAGTATACGGAAACACCATATATTTT.